What follows describes a single T cell receptor beta chain. The antigen is undetermined. These data come from a study of T-cell memory formation after mild COVID-19. Study-wide context: TCR clusters were mostly confined to one donor each. Study conclusions and caveats: Some clones that responded were present in memory (sampled pre-infection), which suggests cross-reactive memory joined. Whereas later expanders leaned CD4+, clones contracting day 15 to 85 showed a balanced CD4/CD8 makeup.

Amplification by 5'RACE using constant-segment primers produced TCR alpha and TCR beta cDNA libraries that carried sample barcodes and UMIs. MiXCR, run by TCRdb on the 5' RACE reads, gives a single entry per CDR3 protein. The table includes around 320,000 distinct CDR3 sequences, about 13% detected once. Trimming pared 1 base from V and 6 bases from J, leaving 7 bases between. The CDR3 consists of 12 residues. The germline V gene encodes CDR1 SGHVS and CDR2 FNYEAQ. The chain uses TRBV7-6 and TRBJ2-7; possibly TRBD2 for D (5 bases). The sequenced sample was PBMCs or a T cell subset sorted from them (not recorded which). This sequence was found in a man aged 18 to 30 who had mild COVID-19 (a few samples of this study predate the infection). Cell type and time point are not known. The CDR3 nucleotides read TGTGCCAGCAGCTTAGGAGGGAGCGAGCAGTACTTC. The encoded protein is CASSLGGSEQYF.